This T cell receptor beta chain was documented in a study of OX40 agonist ivuxolimab in advanced cancers. Study overall: Ivuxolimab, an agonistic anti-OX40 (CD134) antibody, was given to patients. With a range of about 23 to 85, age averaged roughly 60 years, and 75% to 90% were male.

Overall study findings and caveats: Clonal expansion from baseline to week 6 occurred in both CD4+ and CD8+ T cells.

In germline, CDR1 is SGHDT, CDR2 YYEEEE. Deletions cut 2 bases from V and 3 bases from J, with 12 bases between. There are 15 residues in the CDR3. With respect to this clone: Its antigen remains unknown.

The protocol was immunoSEQ multiplex PCR, while the TCRdb copy is restricted to in-frame clones and leaves out a portion. The sample records around 130,000 clones, just over 90% being singletons. The source of this sequence is an adult with an advanced solid tumor such as melanoma, head and neck, liver or kidney cancer. The rearrangement joins TRBV5-6 to TRBJ1-5; the D gene is possibly TRBD1 (5 bases). The input for sequencing was CD4+ or CD8+ T cells sorted from blood, taken in a trial of the OX40 agonist ivuxolimab. The CDR3 DNA follows: TGTGCCAGCAGCTTATACAGGACCAACAATCAGCCCCAGCATTTT. It yields the protein CASSLYRTNNQPQHF.